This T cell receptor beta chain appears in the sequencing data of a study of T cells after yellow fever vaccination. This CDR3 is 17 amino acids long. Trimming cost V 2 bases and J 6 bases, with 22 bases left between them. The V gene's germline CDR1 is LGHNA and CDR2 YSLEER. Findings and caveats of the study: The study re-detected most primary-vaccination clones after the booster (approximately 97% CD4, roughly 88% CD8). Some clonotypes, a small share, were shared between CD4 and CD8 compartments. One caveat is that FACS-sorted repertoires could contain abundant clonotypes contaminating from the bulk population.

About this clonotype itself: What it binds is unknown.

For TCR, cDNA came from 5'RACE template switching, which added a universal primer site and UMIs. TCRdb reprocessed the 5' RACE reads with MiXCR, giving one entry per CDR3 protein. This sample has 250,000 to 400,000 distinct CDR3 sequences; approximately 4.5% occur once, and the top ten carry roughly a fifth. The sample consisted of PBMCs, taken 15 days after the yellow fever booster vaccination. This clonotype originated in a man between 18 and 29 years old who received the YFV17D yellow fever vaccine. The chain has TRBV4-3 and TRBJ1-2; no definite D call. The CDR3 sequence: CASSQHLRFEVVDGYTF. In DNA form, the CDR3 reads TGCGCCAGCAGCCAACATCTCAGATTTGAGGTGGTGGATGGCTACACCTTC.